These T cell receptor beta chains were read from a single sample in a study of cytomegalovirus exposure and HLA in healthy donors. Clones were sequenced by immunoSEQ multiplex PCR, and TCRdb holds only the in-frame ones, with some missing. This sample's table reports around 190,000 clones. Sequenced input: PBMCs. The receptors were gathered from a woman under 40 in good health and CMV-seropositive. Both conserved end residues are part of each CDR3. A D gene is named only where the DNA matches it firmly.

V gene	J gene	D gene	CDR3 protein	CDR3 DNA
TRBV6-6	TRBJ1-1	.	CASTTEIMNTEAFF	TGTGCCAGTACGACGGAGATCATGAACACTGAAGCTTTCTTT
TRBV6-6	TRBJ2-7	TRBD2	CASSLGLAREQYF	TGTGCCAGCAGCCTGGGACTAGCCCGCGAGCAGTACTTC
TRBV27	TRBJ2-1	TRBD2	CASSFTRTSGSYNEQFF	TGTGCCAGCAGTTTCACCCGGACTAGCGGGAGTTACAATGAGCAGTTCTTC
TRBV6-5	TRBJ1-2	.	CASSYSHGQPYGYTF	TGTGCCAGCAGTTACTCGCATGGACAGCCATATGGCTACACCTTC
TRBV6-5	TRBJ1-1	.	CASSTAGTTIRFF	TGTGCCAGCAGTACCGCCGGGACAACGATCCGGTTCTTT
TRBV5-1	TRBJ2-7	TRBD1	CASSPWDRGSYEQYF	TGCGCCAGCAGCCCCTGGGACAGGGGCTCCTACGAGCAGTACTTC
TRBV19	TRBJ1-3	.	CASSIRESGNTIYF	TGTGCCAGTAGTATCAGGGAATCTGGAAACACCATATATTTT
TRBV5-4	TRBJ2-2	TRBD2	CASSLGLAHRTAGELFF	TGTGCCAGCAGCTTGGGACTAGCCCATCGCACCGCCGGGGAGCTGTTTTTT
TRBV7-9	TRBJ1-4	.	CASSLAGYEKLFF	TGTGCCAGCAGCTTGGCAGGGTATGAAAAACTGTTTTTT
TRBV7-2	TRBJ2-3	TRBD2	CASSSGLAGLGADTQYF	TGTGCCAGCAGCTCCGGACTAGCGGGGCTTGGTGCGGATACGCAGTATTTT
TRBV28	TRBJ2-1	.	CASSLQALRQFF	TGTGCCAGCAGTTTACAGGCCCTCCGGCAGTTCTTC
TRBV7-9	TRBJ1-1	.	CASSPGGAGVMYGNTEAFF	TGTGCCAGCAGCCCGGGCGGTGCGGGCGTGATGTATGGGAACACTGAAGCTTTCTTT
TRBV7-2	TRBJ1-1	.	CASSYRGTDTEAFF	TGTGCCAGCAGCTACCGGGGAACCGACACTGAAGCTTTCTTT
TRBV18	TRBJ1-5	.	CASSPGSQGSNQPQHF	TGTGCCAGCTCACCAGGCTCCCAGGGAAGCAATCAGCCCCAGCATTTT
TRBV5-1	TRBJ1-3	TRBD1	CASSLLPGQANTIYF	TGCGCCAGCAGCTTGCTTCCGGGACAGGCTAACACCATATATTTT
TRBV6-5	TRBJ1-2	.	CASSYRDSAGYGYTF	TGTGCCAGCAGTTACCGGGACTCGGCGGGATATGGCTACACCTTC
TRBV5-1	TRBJ2-1	TRBD1	CASSLFGQGSHNEQFF	TGCGCCAGCAGCTTGTTTGGACAGGGGTCCCACAATGAGCAGTTCTTC
TRBV12-5	TRBJ2-7	.	CASGQDDRPYEQYF	TGTGCTAGTGGTCAGGACGACAGACCCTACGAGCAGTACTTC
TRBV9	TRBJ1-1	.	CASTTGSSPMNTEAFF	TGTGCCAGCACCACTGGGAGTAGTCCTATGAACACTGAAGCTTTCTTT
TRBV7-6	TRBJ2-5	.	CASSLGKGQQTQYF	TGTGCCAGCAGCTTGGGGAAAGGACAGCAGACCCAGTACTTC
TRBV2	TRBJ2-7	.	CASSSTQGLGLEQYF	TGTGCCAGCAGTTCAACTCAGGGACTTGGACTTGAGCAGTACTTC
TRBV28	TRBJ1-4	.	CASSLLSEKLFF	TGTGCCAGCAGTTTATTGAGTGAAAAACTGTTTTTT
TRBV5-4	TRBJ2-3	TRBD2	CASSPKREVRTDTQYF	TGTGCCAGCAGCCCGAAGCGGGAGGTTCGCACAGATACGCAGTATTTT
TRBV5-1	TRBJ1-2	TRBD1	CASSSGTGQHGYTF	TGCGCCAGCAGCAGCGGGACAGGACAACATGGCTACACCTTC
TRBV9	TRBJ2-3	TRBD2	CASSVSGRATDTQYF	TGTGCCAGCAGCGTAAGCGGGAGGGCGACAGATACGCAGTATTTT
TRBV5-1	TRBJ2-3	TRBD2	CASSSTSGRAPSTDTQYF	TGCGCCAGCAGCTCGACTAGCGGGAGGGCCCCTAGCACAGATACGCAGTATTTT
TRBV6-5	TRBJ2-7	.	CASSREYEQYF	TGTGCCAGCAGTCGGGAGTACGAGCAGTACTTC
TRBV25-1	TRBJ2-3	.	CASSGRLLSTQYF	TGTGCCAGCAGTGGTCGACTTCTCTCTACGCAGTATTTT
TRBV25-1	TRBJ1-2	.	CASRTDYGYTF	TGTGCCAGCAGGACTGACTATGGCTACACCTTC
TRBV5-1	TRBJ2-4	.	CASSRAGLDKNIQYF	TGCGCCAGCAGCAGGGCGGGGCTAGACAAAAACATTCAGTACTTC
TRBV2	TRBJ2-3	TRBD2	CASKLAGGGTDTQYF	TGTGCCAGCAAGCTAGCGGGAGGGGGCACAGATACGCAGTATTTT
TRBV5-1	TRBJ2-5	TRBD2	CASSLAGRETQYF	TGCGCCAGCAGCTTGGCCGGGAGGGAGACCCAGTACTTC
TRBV5-4	TRBJ2-1	.	CASSLGGGSSYNEQFF	TGTGCCAGCAGCTTAGGCGGGGGCAGCTCCTACAATGAGCAGTTCTTC
TRBV7-8	TRBJ1-1	.	CASSLGGLGTEAFF	TGTGCCAGCAGCTTAGGGGGGCTTGGCACTGAAGCTTTCTTT
TRBV7-8	TRBJ1-5	TRBD1	CASSPDLRQGLNF	TGTGCCAGCAGCCCGGACCTGAGACAGGGGTTGAATTTT
TRBV7-9	TRBJ2-3	TRBD1	CASRLSGGDTQYF	TGTGCCAGCAGACTATCAGGGGGCGATACGCAGTATTTT
TRBV15	TRBJ2-5	TRBD2	CATSRVAGEETQYF	TGTGCCACCAGCAGGGTTGCGGGGGAAGAGACCCAGTACTTC
TRBV6-1	TRBJ2-7	TRBD2	CASSYGLEFYEQYF	TGTGCCAGCAGTTATGGACTAGAATTCTACGAGCAGTACTTC
TRBV12-5	TRBJ2-1	TRBD2	CASGRSGGAYNEQFF	TGTGCTAGTGGGCGTTCGGGGGGGGCCTACAATGAGCAGTTCTTC
TRBV4-3	TRBJ2-1	.	CASSGGGSYNEQFF	TGCGCCAGCAGCGGTGGAGGTTCCTACAATGAGCAGTTCTTC
TRBV7-8	TRBJ2-1	TRBD1	CASSLATGENNEQFF	TGTGCCAGCAGCTTAGCGACAGGGGAAAATAATGAGCAGTTCTTC
TRBV7-9	TRBJ1-2	.	CASSLGRGVDSTTNYGYTF	TGTGCCAGCAGCTTAGGTCGCGGGGTCGACAGCACCACTAACTATGGCTACACCTTC
TRBV13	TRBJ2-7	TRBD2	CASSSQAGMPYEQYF	TGTGCCAGCAGCTCTCAAGCGGGGATGCCCTACGAGCAGTACTTC
TRBV4-1	TRBJ2-7	.	CASSQAGDTPGEQYF	TGCGCCAGCAGCCAGGCTGGGGACACCCCCGGGGAGCAGTACTTC
TRBV9	TRBJ1-4	.	CASSPRVRRLGDEKLFF	TGTGCCAGCAGCCCCCGGGTCCGCCGACTCGGGGATGAAAAACTGTTTTTT
TRBV30	TRBJ2-7	TRBD1	CAWAGTGGSSYYEQYF	TGTGCCTGGGCCGGGACAGGGGGAAGTTCCTACTACGAGCAGTACTTC
TRBV9	TRBJ2-3	TRBD2	CASSQVPLAGAANTDTQYF	TGTGCCAGCAGCCAAGTCCCACTAGCGGGGGCCGCTAACACAGATACGCAGTATTTT
TRBV30	TRBJ2-3	TRBD1	CAWTGTESSQYF	TGTGCCTGGACCGGGACAGAGAGTTCGCAGTATTTT
TRBV5-4	TRBJ2-2	TRBD1	CASSYGTGGPGELFF	TGTGCCAGCAGCTACGGGACAGGGGGCCCCGGGGAGCTGTTTTTT
TRBV12-5	TRBJ1-3	.	CASGLVLPGGVNTIYF	TGTGCTAGTGGTTTGGTCCTACCGGGCGGGGTCAACACCATATATTTT
TRBV5-6	TRBJ2-2	.	CASSRSNRFDGELFF	TGTGCCAGCAGCCGCAGCAACAGGTTCGATGGGGAGCTGTTTTTT
TRBV7-2	TRBJ2-7	.	CASSSTPGSYEQYF	TGTGCCAGCAGCTCCACCCCAGGGTCCTACGAGCAGTACTTC
TRBV19	TRBJ1-4	.	CASSMRVYNEKLFF	TGTGCCAGTAGTATGCGAGTTTATAATGAAAAACTGTTTTTT
TRBV2	TRBJ1-1	.	CASTQGNTEAFF	TGTGCCAGCACCCAGGGGAACACTGAAGCTTTCTTT
TRBV2	TRBJ2-7	.	CASSRGYEQYF	TGTGCCAGCAGCAGGGGTTACGAGCAGTACTTC